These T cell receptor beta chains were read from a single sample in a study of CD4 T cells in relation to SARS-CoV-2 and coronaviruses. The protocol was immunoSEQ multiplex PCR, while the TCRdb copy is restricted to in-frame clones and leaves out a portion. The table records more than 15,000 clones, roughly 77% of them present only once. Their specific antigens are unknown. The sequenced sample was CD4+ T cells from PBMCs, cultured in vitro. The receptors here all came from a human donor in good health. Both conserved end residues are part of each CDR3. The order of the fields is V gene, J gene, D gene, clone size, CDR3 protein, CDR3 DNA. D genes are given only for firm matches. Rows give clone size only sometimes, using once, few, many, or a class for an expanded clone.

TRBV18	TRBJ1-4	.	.	CASSYQRVSTNEKLFF	TGTGCCAGCTCGTACCAGCGAGTCTCAACTAATGAAAAACTGTTTTTT
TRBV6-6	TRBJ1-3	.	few	CASSYSGAPGNTIYF	TGTGCCAGCAGTTACTCAGGGGCACCTGGAAACACCATATATTTT
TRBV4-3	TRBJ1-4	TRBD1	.	CASSQGQGREKLFF	TGCGCCAGCAGCCAGGGACAGGGCCGCGAAAAACTGTTTTTT
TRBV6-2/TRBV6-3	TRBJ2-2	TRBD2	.	CASSPTGGAGELFF	TGTGCCAGCAGCCCGACTGGGGGGGCCGGGGAGCTGTTTTTT
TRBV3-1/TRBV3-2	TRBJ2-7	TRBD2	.	CASSQGAGGPDNEQYF	TGTGCCAGCAGCCAAGGGGCGGGAGGGCCTGACAACGAGCAGTACTTC
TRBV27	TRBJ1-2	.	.	CASSLLGHRGYTF	TGTGCCAGCAGTTTGTTGGGACATCGGGGCTACACCTTC
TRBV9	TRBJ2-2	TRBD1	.	CASSVVGQENTGELFF	TGTGCCAGCAGCGTAGTCGGACAGGAGAACACCGGGGAGCTGTTTTTT
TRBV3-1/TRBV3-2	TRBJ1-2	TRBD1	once	CASSYRDRGSGYTF	TGTGCCAGCAGCTATAGGGACAGGGGCTCTGGCTACACCTTC
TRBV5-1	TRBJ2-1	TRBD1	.	CASSSGPRGSFEQFF	TGCGCCAGCAGCTCGGGTCCCAGGGGGTCGTTTGAGCAGTTCTTC
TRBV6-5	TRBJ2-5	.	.	CASGLQPTRSETQYF	TGTGCCAGCGGACTGCAACCAACTAGGTCAGAGACCCAGTACTTC
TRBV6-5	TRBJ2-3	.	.	CASRLGGKTDTQYF	TGTGCCAGCAGGCTTGGCGGGAAAACAGATACGCAGTATTTT
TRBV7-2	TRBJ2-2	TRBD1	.	CASSFGQGGLGELFF	TGTGCCAGCAGCTTTGGACAGGGGGGGTTAGGGGAGCTGTTTTTT
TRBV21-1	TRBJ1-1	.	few	CASTRGRAREAFF	TGTGCCAGCACCAGGGGCAGGGCTCGGGAAGCTTTCTTT
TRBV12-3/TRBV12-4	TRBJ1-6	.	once	CASSLPHSPLHF	TGTGCCAGCAGTTTACCCCATTCACCCCTCCACTTT
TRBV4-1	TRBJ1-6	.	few	CASSRQDDNSPLHF	TGCGCCAGCAGCCGTCAGGACGATAATTCACCCCTCCACTTT
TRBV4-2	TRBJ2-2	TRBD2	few	CASSPASGGRTGELFF	TGTGCCAGCAGCCCCGCTAGCGGTGGGAGGACCGGGGAGCTGTTTTTT
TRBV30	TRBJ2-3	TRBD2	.	CAWSELAGGGDTQYF	TGTGCCTGGAGTGAGCTAGCGGGAGGCGGCGATACGCAGTATTTT
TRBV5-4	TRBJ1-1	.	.	CASSLRWDMNTEAFF	TGTGCCAGCAGCTTACGGTGGGATATGAACACTGAAGCTTTCTTT
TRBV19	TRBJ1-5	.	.	CASSILEALNQPQHF	TGTGCCAGTAGTATCCTCGAAGCCCTAAATCAGCCCCAGCATTTT
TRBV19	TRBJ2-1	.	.	CASRVQGMDEQFF	TGTGCCAGTAGGGTTCAGGGTATGGATGAGCAGTTCTTC
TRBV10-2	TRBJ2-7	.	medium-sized	CASRGFYEQYF	TGCGCCAGCAGGGGGTTCTACGAGCAGTACTTC
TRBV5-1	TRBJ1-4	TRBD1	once	CASSLTGEFEKLFF	TGCGCCAGCAGCTTGACAGGGGAATTTGAAAAACTGTTTTTT
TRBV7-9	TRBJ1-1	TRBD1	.	CASSLTGREAFF	TGTGCCAGCAGCCTGACAGGGAGGGAAGCTTTCTTT
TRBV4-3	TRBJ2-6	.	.	CASSQGTHEPGANVLTF	TGCGCCAGCAGCCAGGGGACTCACGAACCTGGGGCCAACGTCCTGACTTTC
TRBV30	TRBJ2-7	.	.	CAWGLGAYEQYF	TGTGCCTGGGGACTTGGCGCATACGAGCAGTACTTC
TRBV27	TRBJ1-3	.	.	CASSQGSGNTIYF	TGTGCCAGCAGTCAGGGGTCTGGAAACACCATATATTTT
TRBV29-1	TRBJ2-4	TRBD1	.	CSARTGGEDIQYF	TGCAGCGCCCGGACAGGGGGCGAGGACATTCAGTACTTC
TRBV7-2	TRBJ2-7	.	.	CASSFSGGTGAREQYF	TGTGCCAGCAGCTTCTCCGGAGGGACTGGGGCCCGCGAGCAGTACTTC
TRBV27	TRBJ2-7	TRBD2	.	CASSFSGLAEIYEQYF	TGTGCCAGCAGTTTCTCTGGACTAGCGGAAATTTACGAGCAGTACTTC
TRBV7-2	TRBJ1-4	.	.	CASSYQGHQSNEKLFF	TGTGCCAGCAGTTACCAGGGACATCAATCTAATGAAAAACTGTTTTTT
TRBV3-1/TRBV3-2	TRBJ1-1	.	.	CASSQGNRNTEAFF	TGTGCCAGCAGCCAAGGTAACAGAAACACTGAAGCTTTCTTT
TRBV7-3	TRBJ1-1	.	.	CASSLMGGMNTEAFF	TGTGCCAGCAGCTTAATGGGGGGCATGAACACTGAAGCTTTCTTT
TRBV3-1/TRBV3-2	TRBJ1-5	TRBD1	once	CASSQNAGGQPQHF	TGTGCCAGCAGTCAAAACGCAGGGGGACAGCCCCAGCATTTT
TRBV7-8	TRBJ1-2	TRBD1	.	CASSLGTGVNYGYTF	TGTGCCAGCAGCCTCGGGACAGGGGTAAATTATGGCTACACCTTC
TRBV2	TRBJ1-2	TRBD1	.	CASTRTGVRYTF	TGTGCCAGCACCAGGACAGGGGTTAGGTACACCTTC
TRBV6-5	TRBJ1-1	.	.	CASSYAGTEAFF	TGTGCCAGCAGTTACGCGGGCACTGAAGCTTTCTTT
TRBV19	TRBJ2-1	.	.	CASSAGIEQFF	TGTGCCAGTAGTGCCGGGATTGAGCAGTTCTTC
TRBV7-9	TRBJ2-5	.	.	CASSPVQETQYF	TGTGCCAGCAGCCCGGTCCAAGAGACCCAGTACTTC
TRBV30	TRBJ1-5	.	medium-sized	CAWSTSYGQPQHF	TGTGCCTGGAGTACTTCCTATGGGCAGCCCCAGCATTTT
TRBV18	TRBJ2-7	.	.	CASSPGEAYEQYF	TGTGCCAGCTCACCAGGGGAGGCCTACGAGCAGTACTTC
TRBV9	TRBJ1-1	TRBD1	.	CASSVVDRETEAFF	TGTGCCAGCAGCGTAGTAGACAGGGAGACTGAAGCTTTCTTT
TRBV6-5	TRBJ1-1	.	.	CASRHGGDTEAFF	TGTGCCAGCAGGCACGGGGGGGATACTGAAGCTTTCTTT
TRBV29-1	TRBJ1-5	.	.	CSARQADQPQHF	TGCAGCGCCCGACAGGCGGACCAGCCCCAGCATTTT
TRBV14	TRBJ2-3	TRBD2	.	CASSLGGVQYF	TGTGCCAGCAGCCTCGGGGGGGTGCAGTATTTT
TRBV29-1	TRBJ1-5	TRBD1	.	CSVGEYTGGQPQHF	TGCAGCGTTGGGGAATATACAGGGGGTCAGCCCCAGCATTTT